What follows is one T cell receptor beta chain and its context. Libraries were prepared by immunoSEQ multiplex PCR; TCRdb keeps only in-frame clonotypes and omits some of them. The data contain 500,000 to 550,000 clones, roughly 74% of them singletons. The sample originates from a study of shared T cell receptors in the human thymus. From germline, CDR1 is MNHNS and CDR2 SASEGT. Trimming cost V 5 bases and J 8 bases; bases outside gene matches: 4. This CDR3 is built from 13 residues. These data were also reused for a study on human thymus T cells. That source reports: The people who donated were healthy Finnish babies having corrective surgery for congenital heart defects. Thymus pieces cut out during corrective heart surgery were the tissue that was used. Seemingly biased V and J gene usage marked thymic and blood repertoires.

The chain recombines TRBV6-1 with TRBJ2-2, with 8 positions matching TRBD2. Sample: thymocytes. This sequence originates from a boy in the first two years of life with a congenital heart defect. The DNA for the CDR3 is TGTGCCAGCAGTTTTAGCGGGACTGGGGAGCTGTTTTTT. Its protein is CASSFSGTGELFF.